Each of the 24 T cell receptor beta chains below was sequenced from the same sample in a study of CD8+ T cells in alopecia areata. Extraction of RNA preceded its reverse transcription into cDNA, which served as the sequencing template. Produced via immunoSEQ multiplex PCR; TCRdb's table is partial and in-frame only. This table holds some 95,000 clones, roughly two fifths found once. Treatment meaning: oral pan-JAK inhibitor, 5-10 mg twice daily. The specimen was CD8+ T cells sorted from blood, collected at week 24, from a patient treated with tofacitinib. The source is a human donor with alopecia areata.

The chain carries TRBV13 and TRBJ2-7; the D gene is possibly TRBD1 (6 bases). The CDR3 loop spans 12 amino acids. Germline V gene sequence: CDR1 PRHDT, CDR2 FYEKMQ (reference sequence). The V end was cut by 5 bases, the J end by 3 bases, with 8 bases between. CDR3 protein: CASSLDSYEQYF. CDR3 DNA sequence: TGTGCCAGCAGCCTGGACAGCTACGAGCAGTACTTC.

The CDR3 loop is CSVPAGDTQYF. CDR3 bases: TGCAGCGTCCCTGCAGGAGATACGCAGTATTTT. The J gene is TRBJ2-3, the V gene TRBV29-1; D ambiguous. The CDR3 spans 11 residues. Germline CDR1 SQVTM, CDR2 ANQGSEA. V lost 6 bases, J lost 5 bases, and 9 bases lay in between.

The V gene is TRBV14, the J gene TRBJ2-4; 8 nucleotides match TRBD1. Trimming cost V 1 base and J 7 bases; bases outside gene matches: 3. The CDR3 covers 14 residues. The germline V gene has CDR1 SGHDN and CDR2 FVKESK. CDR3 in amino acids: CASSQGTGWNIQYF. CDR3 coding DNA: TGTGCCAGCAGCCAAGGGACAGGGTGGAACATTCAGTACTTC.

This clone occurred once. This chain uses TRBV30 with TRBJ1-2; a weak D match, TRBD1 (6 bases). The CDR3 is 13 residues long. CDR1 GTSNPN and CDR2 SVGIG come from the germline V gene (reference sequence). V lost 3 bases and J lost 6, with 14 bases in between. The CDR3 region is CAWSAGTKDGYTF. The CDR3 coding sequence is TGTGCCTGGAGCGCCGGGACAAAGGATGGCTACACCTTC.

The table lists this clone with a few counts. This rearrangement joins TRBV4-1 to TRBJ2-3; D unresolved. V shed 5 bases and J shed 7 bases, with 13 bases lying between them. Germline-derived CDR1 and CDR2 are MGHRA and YSYEKL. The CDR3 extends over 13 amino acids. The CDR3 bases are TGCGCCAGCAGCTCCACCACGAGAAATACGCAGTATTTT. Encoded protein: CASSSTTRNTQYF.

The rearrangement uses TRBV6-4 and TRBJ2-1, with a tentative D call TRBD2 (6 bases). V lost 8 bases to trimming and J lost 4 bases, with 9 bases between them. Germline-derived CDR1 and CDR2 are MRHNA and SNTAGT. This CDR3 contains 12 residues. The DNA of the CDR3 is TGTGCCAGCCGGGACTCTTACAATGAGCAGTTCTTC. It is translated as CASRDSYNEQFF.

This chain connects TRBV11-2 to TRBJ2-7; 10 bases map to TRBD2. Germline lookup yields CDR1 SGHAT and CDR2 FQNNGV. The CDR3 contains 16 residues. The ends lost 5 bases at V and 4 bases at J; junction bases unmatched: 11. Here the CDR3 DNA reads TGTGCCAGCAGCACTCTGCCTAGCGGGAGACGGTACGAGCAGTACTTC. Amino acids: CASSTLPSGRRYEQYF.

The sample holds a few counts of this clone. J is TRBJ2-3 and V is TRBV4-2; TRBD1 aligns across 10 bases. CDR3 length: 17 amino acids. CDR1 is LGHNA and CDR2 is YNFKEQ in the germline V gene. With 0 bases clipped from V and 2 bases from J, the junction kept 5 bases outside the gene matches. The CDR3 region has the DNA TGTGCCAGCAGCCAAGAGGACAGGGGGTCCGACACAGATACGCAGTATTTT. This translates into CASSQEDRGSDTDTQYF.

The chain recombines TRBV9 with TRBJ2-1, with 13 nucleotides matching TRBD2. Germline assignment: CDR1 SGDLS and CDR2 YYNGEE. The ends lost 0 bases at V and 4 bases at J; junction bases unmatched: 4. This CDR3 is built from 17 residues. The CDR3 DNA follows: TGTGCCAGCAGCGTAGGTAGACTAGCGGGAGGATACAATGAGCAGTTCTTC. Protein product: CASSVGRLAGGYNEQFF.

This clone showed up just a few times. The chain is built from TRBV29-1 and TRBJ2-1; 9 positions agree with TRBD2. J gave up 4 bases and V 4 bases, and 5 bases lay outside the gene matches. The CDR3 sequence is 14 residues long. Germline V gene data show CDR1 as SQVTM and CDR2 as ANQGSEA. CDR3 DNA sequence: TGCAGCGTTGCTAGCGGGAATGGGTACAATGAGCAGTTCTTC. As protein: CSVASGNGYNEQFF.

The chain recombines TRBV4-1 with TRBJ2-7; D is unclear. Germline CDR1 MGHRA, CDR2 YSYEKL. This CDR3 is built from 15 residues. V was trimmed by 0 bases and J by 3 bases, leaving 12 bases between them. The CDR3 coding sequence is TGCGCCAGCAGCCAAGATCCAGGACGGTTCTACGAGCAGTACTTC. It encodes CASSQDPGRFYEQYF.

This clone is categorized as medium-sized. The chain combines TRBV4-3 with TRBJ2-7; 8 nucleotides line up with TRBD1. The germline CDR1 and CDR2 sequences are LGHNA and YSLEER. Trimming at V came to 4 bases and at J to 5 bases, leaving 7 bases not matched to a gene. The CDR3 extends over 14 amino acids. The CDR3 DNA is TGCGCCAGCAGCCCTAGTCAGGGGGCCGACGAGCAGTACTTC. This codes for CASSPSQGADEQYF.

This clone has more than one count but fewer than ten. The V call is TRBV7-2, the J call TRBJ2-1; a weak D match, TRBD2 (6 bases). Trimming cost V 5 bases and J 5 bases, with 13 bases left between them. The CDR3 is 14 residues long. Germline assignment: CDR1 SGHTA and CDR2 FQGNSA. CDR3 nucleotide sequence: TGTGCCAGCAGCCGACTAGTACGCAACAATGAGCAGTTCTTC. Amino acid sequence: CASSRLVRNNEQFF. Full variable domain (missing parts from reference TRBV7-2 and TRBJ2-1): GAGVSQSPSNKVTEKGKDVELRCDPISGHTALYWYRQSLGQGLEFLIYFQGNSAPDKSGLPSDRFSAERTGGSVSTLTIQRTQQEDSAVYLCASSRLVRNNEQFFGPGTRLTVL.

The genes are TRBV4-1 and TRBJ1-2; possible D gene TRBD1, 6 bases. Germline loops: CDR1 MGHRA, CDR2 YSYEKL. The CDR3 covers 15 residues. Deletions cut 0 bases from V and 6 bases from J, with 14 bases between. CDR3 sequence (DNA): TGCGCCAGCAGCCAAGATGAGGTGGACAGCGATGGCTACACCTTC. It codes for CASSQDEVDSDGYTF.

The chain uses TRBV29-1 and TRBJ1-3; D not resolved. V was cut by 4 bases and J by 0 bases, with 10 bases left in between. This CDR3 is 14 amino acids long. Germline V gene data show CDR1 as SQVTM and CDR2 as ANQGSEA. For the CDR3, the DNA is TGCAGCGTTGTCGGTGGGGACTCTGGAAACACCATATATTTT. This encodes CSVVGGDSGNTIYF.

The chain carries TRBV28 and TRBJ2-3; no clear D gene. Looked up from germline, CDR1 is MDHEN and CDR2 is SYDVKM. Trimming removed 6 bases at V and 6 bases at J, with 13 bases between. The CDR3 extends over 13 amino acids. This CDR3 reads CASSYLVADTQYF. The CDR3 nucleotides are TGTGCCAGCAGCTACCTCGTCGCGGATACGCAGTATTTT.

The V and J genes are TRBV6-6 and TRBJ2-1, with 9 bases aligning to TRBD2. Trimming cost V 6 bases and J 2 bases; bases outside gene matches: 2. Germline CDR1 and CDR2: MNHNY and SVGAGI (reference sequence). The length of the CDR3 is 14 residues. CDR3 coding DNA: TGTGCCAGCAGGTCTAGCGGGACCTACAATGAGCAGTTCTTC. Protein product: CASRSSGTYNEQFF.

There are a few counts of this clone. CDR3 sequence: CASSPGRGSRKTQYF. Here the CDR3 DNA reads TGTGCCAGCAGCCCGGGGCGAGGGAGCAGGAAGACCCAGTACTTC. The rearrangement joins TRBV5-6 to TRBJ2-5; D possibly uses TRBD1 or TRBD2 (5 bases each). V dropped 4 bases and J dropped 6 bases, with 19 bases sitting between them. Germline-derived CDR1 and CDR2 are SGHDT and YYEEEE. This CDR3 comprises 15 residues. Combining the CDR3 with reference TRBV5-6 and TRBJ2-5 gives the whole variable domain DAGVTQSPTHLIKTRGQQVTLRCSPKSGHDTVSWYQQALGQGPQFIFQYYEEEERQRGNFPDRFSGHQFPNYSSELNVNALLLGDSALYLCASSPGRGSRKTQYFGPGTRLLVL.

The CDR3 here is CASSGTSGPYDEQYF. The DNA of the CDR3 is TGCGCCAGCAGCGGGACTAGCGGCCCCTACGACGAGCAGTACTTC. V and J are TRBV5-1 and TRBJ2-7, with 11 bases identical to TRBD2. With V trimmed by 4 bases and J by 5 bases, 8 bases remained unmatched. Germline lookup yields CDR1 SGHRS and CDR2 YFSETQ. The CDR3 has 15 amino acids.

The table lists this clone with a few counts. The chain uses TRBV23-1 and TRBJ2-7; 8 bases match TRBD2. TRBV23-1 is placed among ORFs of uncertain function. This CDR3 contains 14 residues. Germline trimming cut 9 bases from V and 6 bases from J; bases unmatched to any gene: 13. The CDR3 DNA is TGCGCCAGTAAAGCGGGAGTGTTGTTTGGCGAGCAGTACTTC. It yields the protein CASKAGVLFGEQYF.

This clone was counted only a few times. V is TRBV7-2 and J is TRBJ1-4, with D maybe TRBD1 (5 bases). CDR1 is SGHTA, CDR2 FQGNSA, per germline. The CDR3 sequence is 15 residues long. Trimming stripped 6 bases from V and 8 bases from J, with 19 bases between. For the CDR3, the DNA is TGTGCCAGCAGTCCCTGGGGCCAAGGAAGGGAAAAACTGTTTTTT. Its translation is CASSPWGQGREKLFF.

V is TRBV4-1 and J is TRBJ2-7, with D hard to call. The CDR3 loop spans 15 amino acids. Between the trimmed V and J ends, which lost 1 base and 0 bases, there was a span of 10 bases. In germline, CDR1 is MGHRA, CDR2 YSYEKL. The CDR3 is CASSQAFQSSYEQYF. CDR3 nucleotide sequence: TGCGCCAGCAGCCAAGCGTTCCAGAGCTCCTACGAGCAGTACTTC.

This clone came up a few times. The chain links TRBV9 to TRBJ2-6; D call uncertain. This CDR3 comprises 16 residues. CDR1 is SGDLS, CDR2 YYNGEE, per germline. Deletions cut 2 bases from V and 1 base from J, with 10 bases between. CDR3 sequence reads: CASSVWYPSGANVLTF. The CDR3 region has the DNA TGTGCCAGCAGCGTTTGGTACCCGTCTGGGGCCAACGTCCTGACTTTC.

CDR3 DNA: TGTGCCAGTAGTATCGGGACAGGGACTGAAGCTTTCTTT. It specifies CASSIGTGTEAFF. The chain combines TRBV19 with TRBJ1-1, with TRBD1 matching 9 bases. In germline, CDR1 is LNHDA, CDR2 SQIVND (reference sequence). The junction had 1 base not matched to a gene; V was cut back by 3 bases and J by 5 bases. The CDR3 is made up of 13 amino acids.